A selection of T cell receptor beta chains follows, all from one sample in a study. MiXCR, run by TCRdb on the RT-PCR reads, gives a single entry per CDR3 protein. The table records 550,000 to 750,000 distinct CDR3 sequences, 14% of them present only once. Sequencing input: memory CD4+ T cells from blood. The receptors originated from a female donor in good health, serving as a healthy control. Both conserved end residues are part of each CDR3. The D gene is left open where the match is weak. The size of a clone is reported for some rows only, either as once, few or many, or as a class for expanded clones.

V gene,clone size,J gene,D gene,CDR3 DNA,CDR3 protein
TRBV29-1,many,TRBJ2-1,NA,TGCAGCGTTGGGGGGGGCGGATACTACAATGAGCAGTTCTTC,CSVGGGGYYNEQFF
TRBV11-2,NA,TRBJ2-1,NA,TGTGCCAGCATCTTAGTACGAGGGAATGAGCAGTTCTTC,CASILVRGNEQFF
TRBV3-1,NA,TRBJ2-5,TRBD2,TGTGCCAGCAGTCAGAGAAGCGGGAGCGGAGAGACCCAGTACTTC,CASSQRSGSGETQYF
TRBV6-6,few,TRBJ1-1,NA,TGTGCCAGCAGTTACGGGAACGCTCTGGACACTGAAGCTTTCTTT,CASSYGNALDTEAFF
TRBV5-4,NA,TRBJ1-4,NA,TGTGCCAGCAGCTTGGATGGGCCAGCAATTAATGAAAAACTGTTTTTT,CASSLDGPAINEKLFF
TRBV5-1,few,TRBJ2-1,TRBD1,TGCGCCAGCAGGCCTCAGACAGGGAACAATGAGCAGTTCTTC,CASRPQTGNNEQFF
TRBV28,few,TRBJ2-7,NA,TGTGCCAGCAGCTCGACCAGCGCGGGATCCTACGAGCAGTACTTC,CASSSTSAGSYEQYF
TRBV20-1,many,TRBJ2-1,NA,TGCAGTGCCGCCGGGGGCTGGGGTTACAATGAGCAGTTCTTC,CSAAGGWGYNEQFF
TRBV7-2,NA,TRBJ2-7,NA,TGTGCCAGCAGCTTACCCTCGGGTGCCTACGAGCAGTACTTC,CASSLPSGAYEQYF
TRBV20-1,NA,TRBJ1-5,TRBD1,TGCAGTGCTAGCGATCCACAGGGGTACAATCAGCCCCAGCATTTT,CSASDPQGYNQPQHF
TRBV27,NA,TRBJ2-3,TRBD2,TGTGCCAGCAACCCGGGACTAGCGGGAATAGCAGATACGCAGTATTTT,CASNPGLAGIADTQYF
TRBV5-1,many,TRBJ2-2,NA,TGCGCCAGCAGCTTGGATTTAGGGAACGCCGGGGAGCTGTTTTTT,CASSLDLGNAGELFF
TRBV15,many,TRBJ1-6,NA,TGTGCCACCAGCAGAGATGGCACTAATTCACCCCTCCACTTT,CATSRDGTNSPLHF
TRBV6-1,few,TRBJ1-6,TRBD1,TGTGCCAGCAGTGAAGGGGACAGGGCTTCACCCCTCCACTTT,CASSEGDRASPLHF
TRBV20-1,many,TRBJ2-7,TRBD1,TGCAGTGCTAGGTTCGGGACAGGGGACGACGAGCAGTACTTC,CSARFGTGDDEQYF
TRBV11-2,many,TRBJ2-1,TRBD1,TGTGCCAGCAGCTTAGGGTACAGGGGAACGGATGAGCAGTTCTTC,CASSLGYRGTDEQFF
TRBV7-6,NA,TRBJ2-1,NA,TGTGCCAGCAGCTTCGAGACAGATAACAATGAGCAGTTCTTC,CASSFETDNNEQFF
TRBV20-1,NA,TRBJ2-7,TRBD2,TGCAGCGGGAGGGAATTCACCGGGACTAGCGGTGGCGAGCAGTACTTC,CSGREFTGTSGGEQYF
TRBV6-1,few,TRBJ1-6,TRBD1,TGTGCCAGCAGTGCTCTTCGACAGGGAGACTCACCCCTCCACTTT,CASSALRQGDSPLHF
TRBV29-1,many,TRBJ2-7,TRBD1,TGCAGCGTTGAGGGACAGGGCTACGAGCAGTACTTC,CSVEGQGYEQYF
TRBV5-1,many,TRBJ2-7,TRBD2,TGCGCCAGCAGCCCCGGACTAGCGGGGGGCTTTGACGAGCAGTACTTC,CASSPGLAGGFDEQYF
TRBV5-1,few,TRBJ1-5,NA,TGCGCCAGCAGCCCGGGCCGGGGCGGGAGCAATCAGCCCCAGCATTTT,CASSPGRGGSNQPQHF
TRBV28,NA,TRBJ1-3,NA,TGTGCCAGCAGTTTGCCGGCGCATGGAAACACCATATATTTT,CASSLPAHGNTIYF
TRBV5-6,NA,TRBJ2-2,NA,TGTGCCAGCAGCTTGGGCCCACTGAACACCGGGGAGCTGTTTTTT,CASSLGPLNTGELFF
TRBV28,few,TRBJ2-1,NA,TGTGCCAGCAGTTTAGACTCTCCACCACGTGTGCAGTTCTTC,CASSLDSPPRVQFF
TRBV5-1,few,TRBJ2-2,TRBD1,TGCGCCAGCAGCTCCCAAAGCAACAGGGGAACCGGGGAGCTGTTTTTT,CASSSQSNRGTGELFF
TRBV7-9,few,TRBJ1-1,NA,TGTGCCAGCAGCTTATTGGGGCAGGGAAAGGACGCTTTCTTT,CASSLLGQGKDAFF
TRBV10-3,many,TRBJ1-2,NA,TGTGCCATCAGTGAGTCGTCAGGCGATTATGGCTACACCTTC,CAISESSGDYGYTF
TRBV20-1,few,TRBJ1-4,NA,TGCAGTGCTAGAGGCGGGGGAGGGGGTGAAAAACTGTTTTTT,CSARGGGGGEKLFF
TRBV7-2,NA,TRBJ1-2,TRBD1,TGTGCCACCCGTTTTGGAGGGGGCTTTAACTATGGCTACACCTTC,CATRFGGGFNYGYTF
TRBV9,NA,TRBJ1-1,NA,TGTGCCAGCAGCGACCGGACAGCCGGAGGGACTGAAGCTTTCTTT,CASSDRTAGGTEAFF
TRBV27,NA,TRBJ1-2,NA,TGTGCCAGCAGCTTAAGGGCTCACAGCCCCAACTATGGCTACACCTTC,CASSLRAHSPNYGYTF
TRBV6-1,NA,TRBJ2-1,TRBD1,TGTGCCAGCAGAGAATCGACAGGGTATCATGAGCAGTTCTTC,CASRESTGYHEQFF
TRBV5-6,many,TRBJ1-2,NA,TGTGCCAGCAGCTTCGGCGGTGTACGCTACACCTTC,CASSFGGVRYTF
TRBV6-2/TRBV6-3,NA,TRBJ1-6,NA,TGTGCCAGCAGCCGAACCCAGTTGAGCTCCTATAATTCACACCTCCACTTT,CASSRTQLSSYNSHLHF
TRBV7-2,NA,TRBJ2-2,TRBD1,TGTGCCAGCAGCTTAGGTGGGACAGGGCGGGCCCTGGTGTTTTTT,CASSLGGTGRALVFF
TRBV15,many,TRBJ1-6,NA,TGTGCCACCACCCCCGGGGGGCGGAATTCACCCCTCCACTTT,CATTPGGRNSPLHF
TRBV9,many,TRBJ2-2,NA,TGTGCCAGCAGCACCGGACAGGGAGGGGGAGGAAACACCGGGGAGCTGTTTTTT,CASSTGQGGGGNTGELFF
TRBV25-1,NA,TRBJ1-1,NA,TGTGCCAGCAGTGGAAACACGGGCACTGAAGCTTTCTTT,CASSGNTGTEAFF
TRBV7-8,NA,TRBJ1-3,NA,TGTGCCAGCAGCTTAACAACAGGGAACTCTGGAAACACCATATATTTT,CASSLTTGNSGNTIYF
TRBV4-2,few,TRBJ2-1,NA,TGTGCCAGCAGCGAACTCAGTAACTCCTACAATGAGCAGTTCTTC,CASSELSNSYNEQFF
TRBV18,few,TRBJ2-1,NA,TGTGTACGAGACTATCTCGGTGAGCAGTTCTTC,CVRDYLGEQFF
TRBV28,few,TRBJ2-4,NA,TGTGCCAGCTTTAGTTCAGGATCCAACATTCAGTACTTC,CASFSSGSNIQYF
TRBV20-1,few,TRBJ2-7,TRBD2,TGCAGTGCTAGATCCGGGCGGGGGTATTACGAGCAGTACTTC,CSARSGRGYYEQYF
TRBV5-4,many,TRBJ2-1,TRBD2,TGTGCCAGCAGAACTAGCGGGAGGGCCCATGAGCAGTTCTTC,CASRTSGRAHEQFF